One and the same sample provided the 6 T cell receptor beta chains below, sequenced in a study of T cell repertoires in cytomegalovirus infection. Antigens for these TCRs are unknown. TCRdb analysed the reads with MiXCR anew, one entry per CDR3 protein. This sample has roughly 990,000 distinct CDR3 sequences; roughly 30% occur once, and the top ten carry 10% to 15%. The sample here was cultured CD8+ T cells from PBMCs, taken from culture after CMV antigen stimulation. The receptors originated from a human donor in good health (CMV status not recorded). Some clones in this sample may be carry-over from other donors' samples.

The V gene is TRBV7-8, the J gene TRBJ1-1, with a weak D call TRBD1 (6 bases). CDR1 and CDR2 (germline): SGHVS, FQNEAQ. The ends were cut back, 4 bases at V and 10 bases at J, with 10 bases in the middle. The CDR3 is 11 residues long. The CDR3 protein is CASSSGQSAFF. The CDR3 bases are TGTGCCAGCAGCTCCGGACAGTCAGCTTTCTTT.

This sequence joins TRBV20-1 and TRBJ2-3; tentatively, D is TRBD2 (6 bases). The CDR3 is 16 amino acids. Trimming took off 0 bases at V and 0 bases at J, with 13 bases between the two ends. From germline, CDR1 is DFQATT and CDR2 SNEGSKA (reference sequence). CDR3: CSARDFSGLSTDTQYF. The CDR3 nucleotides are TGCAGTGCTAGAGATTTTTCGGGACTCAGCACAGATACGCAGTATTTT.

V is TRBV7-3 and J is TRBJ2-1; 9 bases are shared with TRBD2. CDR3 length equals 18 residues. Germline V lookup: CDR1 SGHTA, CDR2 FQGTGA. V lost 5 bases to trimming and J lost 7 bases; unmatched junction nucleotides: 18. The CDR3 spells CASSKRGDWRGGQNEQFF. Written as DNA, the CDR3 is TGTGCCAGCAGCAAAAGGGGGGACTGGCGGGGGGGCCAAAATGAGCAGTTCTTC.

This clonotype was seen just once. This chain connects TRBV9 to TRBJ1-2, with D uncertain. Germline values: CDR1 SGDLS, CDR2 YYNGEE. V gave up 0 bases and J gave up 0 bases, with 3 bases separating them. The CDR3 has 13 amino acids. CDR3 DNA: TGTGCCAGCAGCGTAGCCACTAACTATGGCTACACCTTC. This encodes CASSVATNYGYTF. Combining the CDR3 with reference TRBV9 and TRBJ1-2 gives the whole variable domain DSGVTQTPKHLITATGQRVTLRCSPRSGDLSVYWYQQSLDQGLQFLIQYYNGEERAKGNILERFSAQQFPDLHSELNLSSLELGDSALYFCASSVATNYGYTFGSGTRLTVV.

As to this clonotype: The germline gene is not matched at one end of the junction; a read error may be the cause. The chain combines TRBV7-6 with TRBJ1-1; possibly TRBD1 for D (5 bases). The CDR3 totals 14 residues. Germline CDR1 is SGHVS and CDR2 is FNYEAQ. CDR3 loop: CVSSLARQYGEAFF. The CDR3 DNA sequence: TGTGTCAGCAGCTTAGCGCGACAGTACGGTGAAGCTTTCTTT.

The rearrangement links TRBV12-3 or TRBV12-4 to TRBJ1-1, with D uncertain. V gave up 0 bases and J gave up 5 bases, with 10 bases separating them. The CDR3 consists of 14 residues. The CDR3 is CASSLASPGTEAFF. Here the CDR3 DNA reads TGTGCCAGCAGTTTAGCGTCCCCAGGAACTGAAGCTTTCTTT.